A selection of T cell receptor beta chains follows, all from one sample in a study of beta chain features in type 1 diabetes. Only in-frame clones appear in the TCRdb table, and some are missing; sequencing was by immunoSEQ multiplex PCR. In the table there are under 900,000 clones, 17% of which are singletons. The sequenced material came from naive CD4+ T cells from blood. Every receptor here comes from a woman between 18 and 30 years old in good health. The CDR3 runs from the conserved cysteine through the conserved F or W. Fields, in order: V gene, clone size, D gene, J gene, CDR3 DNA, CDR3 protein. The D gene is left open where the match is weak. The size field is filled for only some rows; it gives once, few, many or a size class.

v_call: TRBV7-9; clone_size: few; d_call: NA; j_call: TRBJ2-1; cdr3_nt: TGTGCCAGCAGCTTACTTGGTATAGCCAATGAGCAGTTCTTC; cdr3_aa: CASSLLGIANEQFF
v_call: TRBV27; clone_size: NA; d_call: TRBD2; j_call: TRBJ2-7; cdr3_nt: TGTGCCAGCAGTTTCCGGGCTAGCGGGATGGGCTCCTACGAGCAGTACTTC; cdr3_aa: CASSFRASGMGSYEQYF
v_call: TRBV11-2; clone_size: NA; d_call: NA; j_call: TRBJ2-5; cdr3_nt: TGTGCCAGCAGCTTAAGTCCAGGGAAAGAGACCCAGTACTTC; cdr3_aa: CASSLSPGKETQYF
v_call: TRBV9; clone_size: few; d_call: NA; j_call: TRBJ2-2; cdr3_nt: TGTGCCAGCAGCGCGCTAGGGATGTACGGGGAGCTGTTTTTT; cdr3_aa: CASSALGMYGELFF
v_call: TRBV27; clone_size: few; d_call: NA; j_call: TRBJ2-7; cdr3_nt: TGTGCCAGCAGTTTTCTGGGTATGGGCGAGCAGTACTTC; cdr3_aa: CASSFLGMGEQYF
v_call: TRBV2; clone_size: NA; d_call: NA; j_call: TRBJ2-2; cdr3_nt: TGTGCCAGCAGTGAATTGGGGAACACCGGGGAGCTGTTTTTT; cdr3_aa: CASSELGNTGELFF
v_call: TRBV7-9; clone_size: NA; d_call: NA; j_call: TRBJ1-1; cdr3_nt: TGTGCCAGCAGTCCTGAACGGGGCATGAACACTGAAGCTTTCTTT; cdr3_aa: CASSPERGMNTEAFF
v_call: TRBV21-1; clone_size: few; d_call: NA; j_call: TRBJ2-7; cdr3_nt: TGTGCCAGCCTGGGGGCGGGGAACCCTTGGGAGCAGTACTTC; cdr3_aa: CASLGAGNPWEQYF
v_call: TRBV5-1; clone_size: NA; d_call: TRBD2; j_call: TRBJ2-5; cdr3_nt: TGCGCCAGCAGCCGACCCGGGACTAGCGGCAGGGAGACCCAGTACTTC; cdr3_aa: CASSRPGTSGRETQYF
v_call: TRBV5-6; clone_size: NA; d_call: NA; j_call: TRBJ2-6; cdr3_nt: TGTGCCAGCAGCTTGTACGGGTATGGGGCCAACGTCCTGACTTTC; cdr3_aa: CASSLYGYGANVLTF
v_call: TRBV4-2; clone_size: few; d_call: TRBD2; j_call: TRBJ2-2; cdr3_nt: TGTGCCAGCAGCCTAGAACGAGGCTGGCAGGGAGGGACTAGCGGTAACACCGGGGAGCTGTTTTTT; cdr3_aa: CASSLERGWQGGTSGNTGELFF
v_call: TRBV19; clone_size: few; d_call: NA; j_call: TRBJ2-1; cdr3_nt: TGTGCCAGTAGTCCTATGGTCGCCTACAATGAGCAGTTCTTC; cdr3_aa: CASSPMVAYNEQFF
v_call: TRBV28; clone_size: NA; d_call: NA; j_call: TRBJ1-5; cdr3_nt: TGTGCCAGCATCCTGGGGGGCGCAGGGAATCAGCCCCAGCATTTT; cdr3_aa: CASILGGAGNQPQHF
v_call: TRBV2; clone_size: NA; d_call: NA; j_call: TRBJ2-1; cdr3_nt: TGTGCCAGCAAGGACACCATTCTTCCCGAGCAGTTCTTC; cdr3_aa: CASKDTILPEQFF
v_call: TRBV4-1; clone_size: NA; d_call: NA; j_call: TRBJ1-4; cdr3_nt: TGCGCCAGCAGCCAAGGACCTCAGGGGAGGTATGAAAAACTGTTTTTT; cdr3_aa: CASSQGPQGRYEKLFF
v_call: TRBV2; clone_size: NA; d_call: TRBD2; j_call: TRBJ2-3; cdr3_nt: TGTGCTGATACCCGGGGGGAAGGCACAGATACGCAGTATTTT; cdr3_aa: CADTRGEGTDTQYF
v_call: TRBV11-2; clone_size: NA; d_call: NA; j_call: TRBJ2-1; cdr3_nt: TGTGCCAGCAGCCCACAGCTAGTGCAGTTCTTC; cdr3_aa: CASSPQLVQFF
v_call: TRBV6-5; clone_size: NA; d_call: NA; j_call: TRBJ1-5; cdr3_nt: TGTGCCAGCAGTTACTCGTGGGGTGGTCAGCCCCAGCATTTT; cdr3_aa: CASSYSWGGQPQHF
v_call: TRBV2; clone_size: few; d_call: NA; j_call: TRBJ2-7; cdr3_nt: TGTGCCAGCACCGTAACCTACGAGCAGTACTTC; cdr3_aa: CASTVTYEQYF
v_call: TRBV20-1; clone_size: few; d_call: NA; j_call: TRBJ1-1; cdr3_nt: TGCAGTGCTAGTGAGTACACTGAAGCTTTCTTT; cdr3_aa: CSASEYTEAFF
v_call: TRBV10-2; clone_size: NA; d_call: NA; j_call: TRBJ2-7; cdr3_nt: TGCGCCAGCAGTCTGACCCACGAGCAGTACTTC; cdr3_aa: CASSLTHEQYF
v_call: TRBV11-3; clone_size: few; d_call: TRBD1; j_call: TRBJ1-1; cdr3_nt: TGTGCCAGCAGCTCGACAGGGGGCAGCAGGGCTTTCTTT; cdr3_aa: CASSSTGGSRAFF
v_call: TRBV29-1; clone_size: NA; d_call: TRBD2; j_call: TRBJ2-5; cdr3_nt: TGCAGCGTTAAAGCGGGAGGGCGGGAGACCCAGTACTTC; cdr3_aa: CSVKAGGRETQYF
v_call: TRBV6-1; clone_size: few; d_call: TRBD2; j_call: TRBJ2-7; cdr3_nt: TGTGCCAGCAGGGGACTAGCCTACGAGCAGTACTTC; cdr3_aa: CASRGLAYEQYF
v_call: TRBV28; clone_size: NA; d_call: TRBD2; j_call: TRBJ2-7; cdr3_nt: TGTGCCAGCAGTTCCCCCACTAGCGGGAGATCGTACGAGCAGTACTTC; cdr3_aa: CASSSPTSGRSYEQYF
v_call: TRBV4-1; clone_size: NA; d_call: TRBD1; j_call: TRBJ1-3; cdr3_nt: TGCGCCAGCAGCCAAGCCGGGACAGGGGGCAGAAACACCATATATTTT; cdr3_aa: CASSQAGTGGRNTIYF
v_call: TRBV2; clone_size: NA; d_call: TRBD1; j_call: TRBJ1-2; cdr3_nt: TGTGCCAGCAAGAGGGACAGGGAAACTTCTAACTATGGCTACACCTTC; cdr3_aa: CASKRDRETSNYGYTF
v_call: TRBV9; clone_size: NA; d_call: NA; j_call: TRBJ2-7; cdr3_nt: TGTGCCAGCAGCGTAGGCACAGGGATAACCTACGAGCAGTACTTC; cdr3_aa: CASSVGTGITYEQYF
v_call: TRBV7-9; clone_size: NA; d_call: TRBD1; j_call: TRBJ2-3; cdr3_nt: TGCGCCAGCAGCTCCGAGACAGGGTTTAAGCAGTATTTT; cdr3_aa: CASSSETGFKQYF
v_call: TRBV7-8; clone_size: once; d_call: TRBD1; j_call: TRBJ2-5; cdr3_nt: TGTGCCAGCAGCCCATCGGGCGGGACAGGGGTAGAGACCCAGTACTTC; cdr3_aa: CASSPSGGTGVETQYF
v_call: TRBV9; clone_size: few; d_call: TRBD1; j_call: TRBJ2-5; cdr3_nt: TGTGCCAGCAGCGTGACAGGGAGTAGGGAGACCCAGTACTTC; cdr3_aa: CASSVTGSRETQYF
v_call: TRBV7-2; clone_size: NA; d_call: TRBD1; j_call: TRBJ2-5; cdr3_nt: TGTGCCAGCAGCTCGAACAGGGGGCATCAAGAGACCCAGTACTTC; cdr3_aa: CASSSNRGHQETQYF
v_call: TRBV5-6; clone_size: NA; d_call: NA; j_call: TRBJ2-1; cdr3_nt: TGTGCCAGCAGCCGGCTTAGTTTTTCCTACAATGAGCAGTTCTTC; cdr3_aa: CASSRLSFSYNEQFF
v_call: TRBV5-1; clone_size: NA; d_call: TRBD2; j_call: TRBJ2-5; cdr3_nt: TGCGCCAGCAGCTTCGGCGGGGGTGGGGCCGCGGCGACTAGGGAGACCCAGTACTTC; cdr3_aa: CASSFGGGGAAATRETQYF
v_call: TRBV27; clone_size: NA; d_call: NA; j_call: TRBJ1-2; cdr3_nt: TGTGCCAGCAGTTTATCGGCAGGGGACTTACTAATCTATGGCTACACCTTC; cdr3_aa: CASSLSAGDLLIYGYTF
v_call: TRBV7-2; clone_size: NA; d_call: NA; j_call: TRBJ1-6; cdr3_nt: TGTGCCAGCAGCCCATTGGCCAATTCACCCCTCCACTTT; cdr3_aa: CASSPLANSPLHF
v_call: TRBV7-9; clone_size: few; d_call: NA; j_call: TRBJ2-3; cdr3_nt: TGTGCCAGCAGCTTGGCGGCGTCCTCAGGTTCATGGGCGCAGTATTTT; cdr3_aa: CASSLAASSGSWAQYF
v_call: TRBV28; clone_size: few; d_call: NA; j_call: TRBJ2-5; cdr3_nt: TGTGCCAGCAGCAGGATCCAAGAGACCCAGTACTTC; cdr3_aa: CASSRIQETQYF
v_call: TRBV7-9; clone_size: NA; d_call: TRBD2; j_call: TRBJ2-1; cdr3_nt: TGTGCCAGCAGGGGGAGAAGCGGGAGTTCGTTCTTC; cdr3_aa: CASRGRSGSSFF
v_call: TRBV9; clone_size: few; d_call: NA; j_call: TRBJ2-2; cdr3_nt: TGTGCCAGCAGCGTTCTTGGGAACACCGGGGAGCTGTTTTTT; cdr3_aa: CASSVLGNTGELFF
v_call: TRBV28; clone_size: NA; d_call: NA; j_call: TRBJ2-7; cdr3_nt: TGTGCCAGCAGCGTAGCAGGGACCGCGTTTTTC; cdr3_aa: CASSVAGTAFF
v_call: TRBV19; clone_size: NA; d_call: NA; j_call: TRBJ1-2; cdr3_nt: TGTGCCAGTATGCGCCTATCTGGGGGCTTTGGCTACACCTTC; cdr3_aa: CASMRLSGGFGYTF
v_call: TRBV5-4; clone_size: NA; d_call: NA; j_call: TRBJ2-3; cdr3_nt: TGTGCCAGCAGCCGACAGCTTAGTAGCACAGATACGCAGTATTTT; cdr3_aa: CASSRQLSSTDTQYF